The 25 T cell receptor beta chains reported below all come from one sample, sequenced in a study of T cell responses to AZD1222 COVID-19 vaccine. Generated by immunoSEQ multiplex PCR, the TCRdb table keeps only in-frame clones and is missing some. The sample records about 180,000 clones, around 90% being singletons. The material sequenced was peripheral blood, taken on day 0 of AZD1222 vaccination. The receptors originated from an adult in good health.

This chain joins TRBV7-9 and TRBJ2-1; D is perhaps TRBD2 (5 bases). Germline loops: CDR1 SEHNR, CDR2 FQNEAQ (reference sequence). V shed 3 bases and J shed 3 bases, with 15 bases lying between them. This CDR3 region has 16 residues. Written as DNA, the CDR3 is TGTGCCAGCAGCTTGCTGGGAGAGGACTTCTACAATGAGCAGTTCTTC. Protein sequence: CASSLLGEDFYNEQFF.

CDR3 sequence (DNA): TGTGCCATACCACGCCCACGGACAGGGGTGGGGTCCTACGAGCAGTACTTC. As protein: CAIPRPRTGVGSYEQYF. The chain uses TRBV19 and TRBJ2-7; 9 bases are a match to TRBD1. Unmatched junction bases numbered 17, after V lost 10 bases and J lost 1 base. The CDR3 extends over 17 amino acids. Germline V gives CDR1 LNHDA, CDR2 SQIVND (reference sequence).

The V gene is TRBV3-1 (or the pseudogene TRBV3-2), the J gene TRBJ1-1; the match to TRBD1 covers 8 bases. Germline-derived CDR1 and CDR2 are LGHDT and YNNKEL (reference sequence). The CDR3 is 16 residues long. Trimming removed 1 base from V and 1 base from J; junction bases left unmatched: 5. CDR3 DNA sequence: TGTGCCAGCAGCCAAGGCTTTACAGGGGGGAACACTGAAGCTTTCTTT. Protein sequence: CASSQGFTGGNTEAFF.

The chain couples TRBV12-3 or TRBV12-4 to TRBJ1-1, with D hard to call. V was cut by 4 bases and J by 1 base, with 7 bases left in between. The CDR3 covers 13 residues. CDR3 amino acids: CASSSLQNTEAFF. Here the CDR3 DNA reads TGTGCCAGCAGTTCGCTTCAGAACACTGAAGCTTTCTTT.

The chain combines TRBV25-1 with TRBJ1-1; TRBD1 might be the D (5 bases). The CDR3 spans 13 residues. The germline gives CDR1 MGHDK, CDR2 SYGVNS. Deletions cut 7 bases from V and 4 bases from J, with 13 bases between. CDR3 loop: CASKWGLSTEAFF. The DNA for the CDR3 is TGTGCCAGCAAATGGGGGTTGAGCACTGAAGCTTTCTTT.

The chain couples TRBV30 to TRBJ2-2; perhaps TRBD2 as D (6 bases). V was trimmed by 0 bases and J by 0 bases, leaving 11 bases between them. CDR1 GTSNPN and CDR2 SVGIG come from the germline V gene (reference sequence). This CDR3 has 16 amino acids. The CDR3 region is CAWSVWDSANTGELFF. The CDR3 DNA is TGTGCCTGGAGTGTATGGGACTCCGCGAACACCGGGGAGCTGTTTTTT.

Only one count was recorded for this clone. The chain couples TRBV18 to TRBJ2-7; D might be TRBD1 (5 bases). Trimming pared 0 bases from V and 3 bases from J, leaving 9 bases between. The CDR3 is 14 amino acids. Germline CDR1 is KGHSH and CDR2 is LQKENI. The chain's CDR3 is CASSPPAGNYEQYF. The CDR3 region has the DNA TGTGCCAGCTCACCACCGGCAGGGAACTACGAGCAGTACTTC.

The chain joins TRBV28 to TRBJ1-2, with 9 bases aligning to TRBD1. The CDR3 loop spans 15 amino acids. Germline CDR1 and CDR2: MDHEN and SYDVKM. The ends lost 1 base at V and 7 bases at J; junction bases unmatched: 7. CDR3 coding DNA: TGTGCCAGCAGTTTATCGTACAGGGGGCCAGTTGGCTACACCTTC. This encodes CASSLSYRGPVGYTF.

The chain links TRBV6-4 to TRBJ2-3; TRBD2 aligns across 11 bases. The V gene's germline CDR1 is MRHNA and CDR2 SNTAGT. J lost 2 bases, V lost 0 bases, and 7 bases had no gene match. CDR3 size: 18 residues. CDR3 loop: CASSDSASGRISTDTQYF. The CDR3, as DNA: TGTGCCAGCAGTGACTCGGCTAGCGGGAGGATTTCCACAGATACGCAGTATTTT.

The chain combines TRBV27 with TRBJ2-1; TRBD2 agrees at 7 bases. Germline CDR1 reads MNHEY; CDR2 reads SMNVEV (reference sequence). The trim removed 4 bases at V and 10 bases at J, leaving 7 bases unmatched. This CDR3 is built from 13 residues. The CDR3 nucleotides are TGTGCCAGCAGTTGGACTAGTTTAAGAGAGCAGTTCTTC. Protein: CASSWTSLREQFF.

This clone was seen only once. The V and J genes are TRBV3-1 (or the pseudogene TRBV3-2) and TRBJ2-1; 7 nucleotides align to TRBD2. There are 13 residues in the CDR3. V lost 3 bases and J lost 9; bases outside the gene matches: 5. Germline assignment: CDR1 LGHDT and CDR2 YNNKEL (reference sequence). CDR3 residues: CASSHGGGTEQFF. As DNA, the CDR3 is TGTGCCAGCAGCCACGGGGGAGGGACTGAGCAGTTCTTC.

The rearrangement links TRBV11-2 to TRBJ2-1; 7 nucleotides align to TRBD2. This CDR3 has 17 amino acids. V shed 5 bases and J 6 bases; nucleotides not matched to a gene: 16. Per germline, CDR1 SGHAT and CDR2 FQNNGV. DNA for the CDR3: TGTGCCAGCAGCGCCCTCCCCGGACTAGTTAGGGGCAATGAGCAGTTCTTC. Translated: CASSALPGLVRGNEQFF.

The CDR3 coding sequence is TGTGCCAGCAGTTACTCAGCGGGGAGGAACAATCAGCCCCAGCATTTT. Residues: CASSYSAGRNNQPQHF. V and J are TRBV6-2 or TRBV6-3 and TRBJ1-5; no reliable D call. Trimming removed 0 bases from V and 3 bases from J, with 12 bases in between. There are 16 residues in the CDR3. Germline V CDR1 and CDR2: MNHEY, SVGEGT.

The rearrangement uses TRBV29-1 and TRBJ2-7, with D possibly matching TRBD1 (6 bases). This CDR3 is 12 amino acids long. Germline lookup yields CDR1 SQVTM and CDR2 ANQGSEA. The V end was cut by 7 bases, the J end by 1 base, with 11 bases between. Here the CDR3 DNA reads TGCAGCGCTGCAGGGGTATCCTACGAGCAGTACTTC. Encoded protein: CSAAGVSYEQYF.

This clone was seen a few times. This same CDR3 is encoded by further DNA sequences in the sample. The chain carries TRBV7-9 and TRBJ1-1; unclear D gene. The CDR3 has 13 amino acids. CDR1 SEHNR and CDR2 FQNEAQ come from the germline V gene (reference sequence). V dropped 6 bases and J dropped 3 bases, with 11 bases sitting between them. CDR3 sequence reads: CASSLSGYTEAFF. The CDR3 DNA is TGTGCCAGCAGTTTGTCTGGGTACACTGAAGCTTTCTTT.

The rearrangement uses TRBV5-1 and TRBJ2-2; 13 bases fit TRBD2. Trimming took 0 bases from V and 4 from J; bases not matched to a gene: 0. This CDR3 has 16 residues. The germline V gene encodes CDR1 SGHRS and CDR2 YFSETQ. CDR3 nucleotide sequence: TGCGCCAGCAGCTTGGGGACTAGCGGGGGCACCGGGGAGCTGTTTTTT. Protein product: CASSLGTSGGTGELFF.

The rearrangement uses TRBV15 and TRBJ2-7; 13 bases align to TRBD2. The germline CDR1 and CDR2 sequences are LNHNV and YYDKDF (reference sequence). J lost 6 bases, V lost 3 bases, and 11 bases had no gene match. This CDR3 is 17 amino acids long. CDR3 in amino acids: CATSSAWTSGSPGEQYF. CDR3 sequence (DNA): TGTGCCACCAGCAGCGCTTGGACTAGCGGGAGTCCGGGCGAGCAGTACTTC.

This chain connects TRBV5-1 to TRBJ2-7; maybe TRBD2 (6 bases). Germline CDR1 SGHRS, CDR2 YFSETQ. CDR3 length equals 15 residues. V lost 0 bases to trimming and J lost 2 bases, with 12 bases between them. As DNA, the CDR3 is TGCGCCAGCAGCTTGGGGCAGGGAGGTACCTACGAGCAGTACTTC. Its protein is CASSLGQGGTYEQYF.

The gene calls are TRBV30 and TRBJ1-3; TRBD1 matches at 9 bases. This CDR3 has 14 residues. V gave up 3 bases and J gave up 5 bases; unmatched junction bases: 5. CDR1 and CDR2 from the germline V gene are GTSNPN and SVGIG (reference sequence). This chain's CDR3 is CAWRATGGRNTIYF. CDR3 DNA: TGTGCCTGGAGGGCAACAGGGGGCCGAAACACCATATATTTT.

The genes are TRBV3-1 (or the pseudogene TRBV3-2) and TRBJ1-3, with D perhaps matching TRBD1 (5 bases). V lost 3 bases to trimming and J lost 5 bases, with 11 bases between them. Germline CDR1 and CDR2: LGHDT and YNNKEL (reference sequence). The CDR3 is 14 residues long. The CDR3 region has the DNA TGTGCCAGCAGCCACGGGGGGGGACGAAACACCATATATTTT. It is translated as CASSHGGGRNTIYF.

This sequence joins TRBV5-6 and TRBJ1-4; D gene uncertain. The ends were cut back, 1 base at V and 3 bases at J, with 7 bases in the middle. CDR1 is SGHDT and CDR2 is YYEEEE in the germline V gene. This CDR3 spans 14 amino acids. This CDR3 reads CASSLPGANEKLFF. In DNA form, the CDR3 reads TGTGCCAGCAGCTTGCCAGGAGCTAATGAAAAACTGTTTTTT.

J is TRBJ1-2 and V is TRBV5-1; a weak D match, TRBD1 (5 bases). Per germline, CDR1 SGHRS and CDR2 YFSETQ. The germline V and J ends were trimmed by 4 bases and 2 bases, with 15 bases remaining between them. This CDR3 spans 15 amino acids. The CDR3 here is CASSPGDGINYGYTF. The CDR3 DNA sequence: TGCGCCAGCAGCCCGGGGGACGGAATAAACTATGGCTACACCTTC.

The CDR3 region is CASTQGLAGVGEQFF. DNA of the CDR3: TGTGCCAGCACCCAGGGACTAGCGGGAGTGGGGGAGCAGTTCTTC. The chain uses TRBV6-5 and TRBJ2-1; TRBD2 matches 14 bases. J lost 10 bases, V lost 7 bases, and 9 bases had no gene match. The CDR3 is 15 residues long. The V gene's germline CDR1 is MNHEY and CDR2 SVGAGI.

This clone was detected only once. V is TRBV6-1 and J is TRBJ1-1; no definite D call. The CDR3 extends over 13 amino acids. Trimming cost V 2 bases and J 0 bases, with 4 bases left between them. CDR1 is MNHNS and CDR2 is SASEGT in the germline V gene. In DNA form, the CDR3 reads TGTGCCAGCAGTGAAAGAATGAACACTGAAGCTTTCTTT. Protein: CASSERMNTEAFF.

The chain uses TRBV5-1 and TRBJ1-4, with TRBD1 matching over 7 bases. The J segment lost 6 bases and the V segment lost 3 bases, leaving 5 bases of the junction unmatched. The CDR3 is 14 amino acids. CDR1 is SGHRS, CDR2 YFSETQ, per germline. The CDR3 DNA is TGCGCCAGCAGCTCAGCAGGGGGTTATGAAAAACTGTTTTTT. Protein: CASSSAGGYEKLFF.